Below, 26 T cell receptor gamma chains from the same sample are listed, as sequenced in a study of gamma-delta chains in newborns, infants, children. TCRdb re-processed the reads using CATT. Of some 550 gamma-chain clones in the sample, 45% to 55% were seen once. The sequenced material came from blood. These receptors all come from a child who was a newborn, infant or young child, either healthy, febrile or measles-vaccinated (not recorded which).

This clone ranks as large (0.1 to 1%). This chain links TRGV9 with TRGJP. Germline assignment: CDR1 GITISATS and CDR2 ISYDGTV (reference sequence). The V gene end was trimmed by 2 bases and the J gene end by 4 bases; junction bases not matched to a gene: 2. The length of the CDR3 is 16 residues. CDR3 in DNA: TGTGCCTTGTGGGAGGAACAAGAGTTGGGCAAAAAAATCAAGGTATTT. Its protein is CALWEEQELGKKIKVF.

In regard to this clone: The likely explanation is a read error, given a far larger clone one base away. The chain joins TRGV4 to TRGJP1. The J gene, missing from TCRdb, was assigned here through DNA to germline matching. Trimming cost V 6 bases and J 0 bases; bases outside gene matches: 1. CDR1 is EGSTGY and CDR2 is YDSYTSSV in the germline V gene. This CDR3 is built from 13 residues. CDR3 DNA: TGTGCCACCTGGAATACCACTGGTTGGTTCAAGATATTT. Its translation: CATWNTTGWFKIF.

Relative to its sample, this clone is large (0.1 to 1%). The CDR3 region has the DNA TGTGCCTTGTGGGATCAACCAGAGTTGGGCAAAAAAATCAAGGTATTT. It specifies CALWDQPELGKKIKVF. The chain joins TRGV9 to TRGJP. The J gene, not given by TCRdb, was assigned here from a germline match of the nucleotide sequence. Looked up from germline, CDR1 is GITISATS and CDR2 is ISYDGTV (reference sequence). The CDR3 extends over 16 amino acids. Trimming took 4 bases from V and 6 from J; bases not matched to a gene: 6.

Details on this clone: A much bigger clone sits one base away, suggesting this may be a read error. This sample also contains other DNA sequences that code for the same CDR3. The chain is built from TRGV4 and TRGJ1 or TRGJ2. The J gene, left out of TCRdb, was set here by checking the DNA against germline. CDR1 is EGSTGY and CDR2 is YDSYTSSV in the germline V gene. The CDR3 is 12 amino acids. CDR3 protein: CATWDYYYKKLF. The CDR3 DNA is TGCGCCACCTGGGATTATTATTATAAGAAACTCTTT.

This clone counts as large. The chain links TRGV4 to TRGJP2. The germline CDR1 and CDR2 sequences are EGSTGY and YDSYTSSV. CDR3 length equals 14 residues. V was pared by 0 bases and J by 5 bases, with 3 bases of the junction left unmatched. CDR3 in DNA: TGTGCCACCTGGGATGGGAGGAGTGATTGGATCAAGACGTTT. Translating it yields CATWDGRSDWIKTF.

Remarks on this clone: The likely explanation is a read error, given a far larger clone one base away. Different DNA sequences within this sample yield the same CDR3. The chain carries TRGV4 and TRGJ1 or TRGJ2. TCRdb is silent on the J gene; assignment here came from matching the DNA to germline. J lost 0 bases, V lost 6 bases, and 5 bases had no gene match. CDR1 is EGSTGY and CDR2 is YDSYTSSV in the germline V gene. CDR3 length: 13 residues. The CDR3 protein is CATWSSNYYKKLF. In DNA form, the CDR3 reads TGTGCCACCTGGAGCTCGAATTATTATAAGAAACTCTTT.

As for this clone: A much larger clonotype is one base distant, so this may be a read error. The CDR3: CALWENTQEVGKKIKVF. The CDR3 DNA sequence: TGTGCCTTGTGGGAGAATACGCAAGAGGTGGGCAAAAAAATCAAGGTATTT. J is TRGJP and V is TRGV9. The J gene is not listed in TCRdb, so it was assigned here from a DNA match to germline. The CDR3 loop spans 17 amino acids. Germline V gene data show CDR1 as GITISATS and CDR2 as ISYDGTV (reference sequence).

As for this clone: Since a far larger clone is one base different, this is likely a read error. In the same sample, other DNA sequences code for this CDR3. Here the CDR3 DNA reads TGTGCCTTGTGGGAGGCGCCCCAAGAGTTGGGCAAAAAAATCAAGGTATTT. Translating it yields CALWEAPQELGKKIKVF. The chain joins TRGV9 to TRGJP. Germline matching of the DNA provided the J gene here, since TCRdb leaves it blank. This CDR3 comprises 17 residues. Germline-derived CDR1 and CDR2 are GITISATS and ISYDGTV (reference sequence). The trim removed 2 bases at V and 4 bases at J, leaving 5 bases unmatched.

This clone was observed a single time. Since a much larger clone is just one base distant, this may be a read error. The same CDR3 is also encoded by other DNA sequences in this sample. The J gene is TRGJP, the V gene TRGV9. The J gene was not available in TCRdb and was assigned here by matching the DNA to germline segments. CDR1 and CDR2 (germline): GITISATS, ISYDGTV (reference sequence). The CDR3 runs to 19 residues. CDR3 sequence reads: CALWEVAARQELGKKIKVF. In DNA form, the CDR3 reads TGCGCCTTGTGGGAGGTAGCCGCGAGGCAAGAGTTGGGCAAAAAAATCAAGGTATTT.

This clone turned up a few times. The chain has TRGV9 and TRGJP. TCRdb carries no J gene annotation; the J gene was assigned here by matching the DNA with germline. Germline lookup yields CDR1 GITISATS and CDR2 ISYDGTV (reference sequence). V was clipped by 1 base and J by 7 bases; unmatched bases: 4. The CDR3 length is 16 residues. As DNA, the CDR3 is TGTGCCTTGTGGGAGGTAAAGGAGTTGGGCAAAAAAATCAAGGTATTT. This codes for CALWEVKELGKKIKVF.

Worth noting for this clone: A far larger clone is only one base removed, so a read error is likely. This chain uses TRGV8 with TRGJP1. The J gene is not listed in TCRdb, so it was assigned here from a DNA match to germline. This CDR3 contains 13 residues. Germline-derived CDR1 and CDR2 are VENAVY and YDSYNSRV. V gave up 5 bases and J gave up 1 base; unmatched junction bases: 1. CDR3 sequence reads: CATWGTTGWFKIF. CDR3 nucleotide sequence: TGTGCCACCTGGGGTACCACTGGTTGGTTCAAGATATTT.

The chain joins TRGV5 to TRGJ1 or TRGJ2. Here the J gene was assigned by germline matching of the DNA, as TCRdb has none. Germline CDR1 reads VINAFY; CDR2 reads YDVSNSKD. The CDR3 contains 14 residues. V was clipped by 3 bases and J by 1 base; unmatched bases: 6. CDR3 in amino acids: CATWDVGNYYKKLF. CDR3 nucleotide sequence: TGTGCCACCTGGGACGTGGGCAATTATTATAAGAAACTCTTT.

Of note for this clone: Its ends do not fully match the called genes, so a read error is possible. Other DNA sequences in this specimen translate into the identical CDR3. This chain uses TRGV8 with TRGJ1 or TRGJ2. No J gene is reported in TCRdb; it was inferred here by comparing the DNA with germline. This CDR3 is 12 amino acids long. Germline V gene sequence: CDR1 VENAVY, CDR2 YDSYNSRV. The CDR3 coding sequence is TGTGCCACATGGGATAGAAACTATAAGAAACTCTTT. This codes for CATWDRNYKKLF.

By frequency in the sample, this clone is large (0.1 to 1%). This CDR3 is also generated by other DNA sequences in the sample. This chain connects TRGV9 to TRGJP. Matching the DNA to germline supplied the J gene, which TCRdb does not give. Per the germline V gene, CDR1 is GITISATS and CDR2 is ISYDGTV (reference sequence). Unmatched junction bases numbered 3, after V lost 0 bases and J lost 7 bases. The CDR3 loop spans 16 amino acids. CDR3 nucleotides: TGTGCCTTGTGGGAGGTGGAGGAGTTGGGCAAAAAAATCAAGGTATTT. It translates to CALWEVEELGKKIKVF.

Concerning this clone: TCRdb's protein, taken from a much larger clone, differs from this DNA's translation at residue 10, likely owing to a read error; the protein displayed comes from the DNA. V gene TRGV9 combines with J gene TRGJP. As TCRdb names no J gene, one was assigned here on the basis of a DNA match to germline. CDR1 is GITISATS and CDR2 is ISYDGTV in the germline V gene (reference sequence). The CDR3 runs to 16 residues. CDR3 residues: CALWEVQELDKKIKVF. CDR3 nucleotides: TGTGCCTTGTGGGAGGTGCAAGAGTTGGACAAAAAAATCAAGGTATTT.

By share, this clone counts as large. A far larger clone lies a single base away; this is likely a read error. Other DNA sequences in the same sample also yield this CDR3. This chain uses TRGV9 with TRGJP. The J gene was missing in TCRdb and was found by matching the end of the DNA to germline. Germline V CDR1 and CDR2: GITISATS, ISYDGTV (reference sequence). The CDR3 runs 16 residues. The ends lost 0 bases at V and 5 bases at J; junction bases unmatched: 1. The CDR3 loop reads CALWEVEELGKKIKVF. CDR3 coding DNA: TGTGCCTTGTGGGAGGTGGAAGAGTTGGGCAAAAAAATCAAGGTATTT.

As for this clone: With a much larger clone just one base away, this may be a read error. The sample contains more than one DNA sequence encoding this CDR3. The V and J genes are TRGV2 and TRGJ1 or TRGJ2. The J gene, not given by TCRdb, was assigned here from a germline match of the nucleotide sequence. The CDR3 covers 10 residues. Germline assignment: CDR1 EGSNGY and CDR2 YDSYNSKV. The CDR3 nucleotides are TGTGCTACCTGTTATTATAAGAAACTCTTT. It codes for CATCYYKKLF.

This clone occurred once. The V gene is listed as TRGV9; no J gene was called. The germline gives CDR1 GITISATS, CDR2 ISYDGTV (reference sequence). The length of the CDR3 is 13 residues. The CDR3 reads CALWELLYYKKLF. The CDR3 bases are TGTGCCTTGTGGGAGTTGCTTTATTATAAGAAACTATTT.

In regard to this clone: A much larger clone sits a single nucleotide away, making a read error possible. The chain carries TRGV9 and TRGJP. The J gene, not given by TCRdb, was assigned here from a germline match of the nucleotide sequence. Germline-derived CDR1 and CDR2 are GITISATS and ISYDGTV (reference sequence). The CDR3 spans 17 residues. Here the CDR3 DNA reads TGTGCCTTGTGGGGGGTGCACCTAGAGTTGGGCAAAAAAATCAAGGTATTT. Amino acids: CALWGVHLELGKKIKVF.

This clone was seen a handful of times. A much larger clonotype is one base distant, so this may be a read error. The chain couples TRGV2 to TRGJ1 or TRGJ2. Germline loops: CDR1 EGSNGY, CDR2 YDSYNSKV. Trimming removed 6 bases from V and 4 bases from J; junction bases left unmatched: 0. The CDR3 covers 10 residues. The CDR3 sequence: CATWYYKKLF. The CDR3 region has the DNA TGTGCCACCTGGTATTATAAGAAACTCTTT.

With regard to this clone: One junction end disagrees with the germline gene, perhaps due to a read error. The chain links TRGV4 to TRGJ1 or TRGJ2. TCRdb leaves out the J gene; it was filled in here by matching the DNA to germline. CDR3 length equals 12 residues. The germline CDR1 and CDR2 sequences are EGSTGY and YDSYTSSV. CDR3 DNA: TGTGCCACCGGGGATGAGAGGTATAAGAAACTCTTT. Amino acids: CATGDERYKKLF.

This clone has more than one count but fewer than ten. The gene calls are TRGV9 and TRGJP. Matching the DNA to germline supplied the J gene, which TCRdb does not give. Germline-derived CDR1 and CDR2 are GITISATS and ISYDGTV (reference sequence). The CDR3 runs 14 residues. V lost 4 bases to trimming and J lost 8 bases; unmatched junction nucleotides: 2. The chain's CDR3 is CALWDQLGKKIKVF. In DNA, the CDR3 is TGTGCCTTGTGGGACCAGTTGGGCAAAAAAATCAAGGTATTT.

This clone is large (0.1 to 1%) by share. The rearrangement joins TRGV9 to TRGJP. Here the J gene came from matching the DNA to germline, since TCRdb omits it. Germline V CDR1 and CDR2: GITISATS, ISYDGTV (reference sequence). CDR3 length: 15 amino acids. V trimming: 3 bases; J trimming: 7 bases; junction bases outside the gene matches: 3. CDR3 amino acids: CALWERELGKKIKVF. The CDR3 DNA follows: TGTGCCTTGTGGGAGCGGGAGTTGGGCAAAAAAATCAAGGTATTT.

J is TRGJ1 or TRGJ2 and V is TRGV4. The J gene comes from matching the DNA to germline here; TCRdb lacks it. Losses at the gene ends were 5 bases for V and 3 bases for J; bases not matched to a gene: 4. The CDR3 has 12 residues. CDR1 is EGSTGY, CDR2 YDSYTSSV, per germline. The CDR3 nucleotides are TGTGCCACCTGGGTCCTTTATTATAAGAAACTCTTT. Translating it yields CATWVLYYKKLF.

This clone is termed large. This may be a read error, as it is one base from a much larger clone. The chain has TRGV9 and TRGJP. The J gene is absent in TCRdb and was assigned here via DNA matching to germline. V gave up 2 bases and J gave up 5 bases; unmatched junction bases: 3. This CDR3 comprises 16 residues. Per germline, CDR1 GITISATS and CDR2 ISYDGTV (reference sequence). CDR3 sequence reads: CALWEAKELGKKIKVF. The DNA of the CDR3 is TGTGCCTTGTGGGAGGCTAAAGAGTTGGGCAAAAAAATCAAGGTATTT.

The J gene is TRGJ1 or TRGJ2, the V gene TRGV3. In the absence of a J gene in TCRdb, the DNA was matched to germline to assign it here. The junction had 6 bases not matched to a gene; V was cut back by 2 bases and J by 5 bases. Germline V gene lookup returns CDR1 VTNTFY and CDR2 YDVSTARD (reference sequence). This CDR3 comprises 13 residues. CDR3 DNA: TGTGCCACCTGGGACAACGGGGATTATAAGAAACTCTTT. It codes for CATWDNGDYKKLF.